A selection of T cell receptor beta chains follows, all from one sample in a study of cytomegalovirus exposure and HLA in healthy donors. This table comes from immunoSEQ multiplex PCR, and its TCRdb copy is limited to in-frame clones, with some not included. The table for this sample gives about 46,000 clones. The sample comprised PBMCs. The receptors derive from a middle-aged woman in good health and CMV-seronegative. CDR3s include the opening cysteine and the closing phenylalanine or tryptophan. The D gene is left open where the match is weak.

CDR3aa: CASRSGTGKIRLYF; j_gene: TRBJ2-7; d_gene: TRBD1; v_gene: TRBV6-5
CDR3aa: CASRRARDTSYEQYF; j_gene: TRBJ2-7; d_gene: NA; v_gene: TRBV6-6
CDR3aa: CASSSTGGGQPQHF; j_gene: TRBJ1-5; d_gene: NA; v_gene: TRBV28
CDR3aa: CASSTDRAHEQYF; j_gene: TRBJ2-7; d_gene: TRBD1; v_gene: TRBV5-4
CDR3aa: CASSLTSGTVKQYF; j_gene: TRBJ2-7; d_gene: TRBD2; v_gene: TRBV19
CDR3aa: CASSLVPGENQPQHF; j_gene: TRBJ1-5; d_gene: NA; v_gene: TRBV11-2
CDR3aa: CASSQGRGSNYGYTF; j_gene: TRBJ1-2; d_gene: NA; v_gene: TRBV4-3
CDR3aa: CASSLSGPMEHGYTF; j_gene: TRBJ1-2; d_gene: NA; v_gene: TRBV5-1
CDR3aa: CASRSLLAGADNEQFF; j_gene: TRBJ2-1; d_gene: TRBD2; v_gene: TRBV6-6
CDR3aa: CASSFGTGGTEAFF; j_gene: TRBJ1-1; d_gene: TRBD1; v_gene: TRBV7-3
CDR3aa: CASSQGDRGYEQYF; j_gene: TRBJ2-7; d_gene: TRBD1; v_gene: TRBV4-1
CDR3aa: CASSPATGVGSEAFF; j_gene: TRBJ1-1; d_gene: TRBD1; v_gene: TRBV9
CDR3aa: CASSPRTGAAYEQYF; j_gene: TRBJ2-7; d_gene: TRBD1; v_gene: TRBV9
CDR3aa: CSVLSGTGGGSTEAFF; j_gene: TRBJ1-1; d_gene: TRBD1; v_gene: TRBV29-1
CDR3aa: CASSVDRGEKLFF; j_gene: TRBJ1-4; d_gene: TRBD1; v_gene: TRBV9
CDR3aa: CASSPAGSTDTQYF; j_gene: TRBJ2-3; d_gene: NA; v_gene: TRBV6-5
CDR3aa: CASSLGERGRDYGYTF; j_gene: TRBJ1-2; d_gene: TRBD1; v_gene: TRBV5-1
CDR3aa: CASSPGWTSGINEQFF; j_gene: TRBJ2-1; d_gene: TRBD2; v_gene: TRBV27
CDR3aa: CASSGPQTRDRGGNQPQHF; j_gene: TRBJ1-5; d_gene: NA; v_gene: TRBV10-1
CDR3aa: CASALTSGNNEQFF; j_gene: TRBJ2-1; d_gene: TRBD2; v_gene: TRBV11-1
CDR3aa: CASSLAPGGNTGELFF; j_gene: TRBJ2-2; d_gene: TRBD1; v_gene: TRBV7-2
CDR3aa: CASSSGTGDEKLFF; j_gene: TRBJ1-4; d_gene: TRBD1; v_gene: TRBV7-9
CDR3aa: CACSGVANEQFF; j_gene: TRBJ2-1; d_gene: NA; v_gene: TRBV30
CDR3aa: CASRRNEKLFF; j_gene: TRBJ1-4; d_gene: NA; v_gene: TRBV28
CDR3aa: CASSKQGQGSYEQYF; j_gene: TRBJ2-7; d_gene: TRBD1; v_gene: TRBV6-1
CDR3aa: CASSSRLAGKNNEQFF; j_gene: TRBJ2-1; d_gene: TRBD2; v_gene: TRBV6-6
CDR3aa: CASSAQGVGTGELFF; j_gene: TRBJ2-2; d_gene: TRBD1; v_gene: TRBV4-2
CDR3aa: CASSQRGEQFF; j_gene: TRBJ2-1; d_gene: NA; v_gene: TRBV25-1
CDR3aa: CASSKGLATVETQYF; j_gene: TRBJ2-5; d_gene: TRBD2; v_gene: TRBV14
CDR3aa: CSVEKAGGTTGELFF; j_gene: TRBJ2-2; d_gene: TRBD2; v_gene: TRBV29-1
CDR3aa: CASSGQKGSGELFF; j_gene: TRBJ2-2; d_gene: NA; v_gene: TRBV19
CDR3aa: CASSIRDYYNEQFF; j_gene: TRBJ2-1; d_gene: TRBD2; v_gene: TRBV19
CDR3aa: CASSLQVADQPQHF; j_gene: TRBJ1-5; d_gene: NA; v_gene: TRBV2
CDR3aa: CASSLGGRELTDTQYF; j_gene: TRBJ2-3; d_gene: TRBD2; v_gene: TRBV7-2
CDR3aa: CSVVLHSDNEQFF; j_gene: TRBJ2-1; d_gene: NA; v_gene: TRBV29-1
CDR3aa: CASSLQGAGSECYTF; j_gene: TRBJ1-2; d_gene: NA; v_gene: TRBV28
CDR3aa: CASSSLKAGGTDTQYF; j_gene: TRBJ2-3; d_gene: TRBD2; v_gene: TRBV28
CDR3aa: CAQRGINYGYTF; j_gene: TRBJ1-2; d_gene: NA; v_gene: TRBV30
CDR3aa: CASSLAAGLVGGGELFF; j_gene: TRBJ2-2; d_gene: NA; v_gene: TRBV7-2
CDR3aa: CASRPEAYSTDTQYF; j_gene: TRBJ2-3; d_gene: NA; v_gene: TRBV7-2
CDR3aa: CASSQAVGGVNTEAFF; j_gene: TRBJ1-1; d_gene: NA; v_gene: TRBV4-3
CDR3aa: CASSFTRDTEAFF; j_gene: TRBJ1-1; d_gene: NA; v_gene: TRBV7-3
CDR3aa: CASSESGGDQPQHF; j_gene: TRBJ1-5; d_gene: NA; v_gene: TRBV25-1
CDR3aa: CASQGLADDNEQFF; j_gene: TRBJ2-1; d_gene: TRBD2; v_gene: TRBV5-1
CDR3aa: CASSLASGFGNEQFF; j_gene: TRBJ2-1; d_gene: NA; v_gene: TRBV7-9